The next 30 T cell receptor beta chains were all read from a single sample in a study of blood T cell repertoires in COVID-19. The assay was immunoSEQ multiplex PCR, and TCRdb's table has in-frame clones only and misses some. The sample shows 85,000 to 120,000 clones, roughly 80% of them seen only once. The specimen sequenced was peripheral blood. The origin of the receptors is a woman aged 55-70 years with acute or convalescent COVID-19.

The chain uses TRBV19 and TRBJ1-4, with TRBD1 identical over 7 bases. After removal of 6 bases from V and 3 bases from J, the junction contained 10 bases not matched to a gene. The CDR3 sequence is 16 residues long. From germline, CDR1 is LNHDA and CDR2 SQIVND (reference sequence). The CDR3 region is CASRSLDRAANEKLFF. The CDR3 bases are TGTGCCAGTAGATCACTTGACAGGGCGGCTAATGAAAAACTGTTTTTT.

This sequence joins TRBV14 and TRBJ1-1; D is uncertain. Trimming cost V 6 bases and J 4 bases, with 12 bases left between them. The CDR3 totals 13 residues. In germline, CDR1 is SGHDN, CDR2 FVKESK. CDR3 bases: TGTGCCAGCAGTAAAGTTAGCCTCACTGAAGCTTTCTTT. It codes for CASSKVSLTEAFF.

The V gene is TRBV5-1, the J gene TRBJ2-7; D gene ambiguous. The CDR3 is 12 residues long. Germline V gene sequence: CDR1 SGHRS, CDR2 YFSETQ. The V end was cut by 0 bases, the J end by 5 bases, with 6 bases between. The CDR3 region has the DNA TGCGCCAGCAGCTTGGCCCGTAACGAGCAGTACTTC. Translating it yields CASSLARNEQYF.

This sequence joins TRBV5-1 and TRBJ2-7, with D perhaps TRBD2 (5 bases). The CDR3 spans 14 residues. Per the germline V gene, CDR1 is SGHRS and CDR2 is YFSETQ. V lost 3 bases and J 0 bases, leaving 10 bases between the germline ends. CDR3 residues: CASSSQTSSYEQYF. The CDR3 DNA is TGCGCCAGCAGCTCCCAAACTAGCTCCTACGAGCAGTACTTC.

This clone came up once. The gene calls are TRBV19 and TRBJ1-4, with 7 bases fitting TRBD1. The CDR3 covers 14 residues. Germline V lookup: CDR1 LNHDA, CDR2 SQIVND (reference sequence). Trimming took 3 bases from V and 3 from J; bases not matched to a gene: 1. CDR3 amino acids: CASSITGANEKLFF. The CDR3 nucleotides are TGTGCCAGTAGTATCACAGGGGCTAATGAAAAACTGTTTTTT.

This chain connects TRBV5-5 to TRBJ2-1; 7 bases fit TRBD1. Unmatched junction bases numbered 5, after V lost 4 bases and J lost 1 base. The germline V gene encodes CDR1 SGHKS and CDR2 YYEKEE (reference sequence). This CDR3 comprises 15 residues. DNA of the CDR3: TGTGCCAGCAGCACCGGGACAGATTCCTACAATGAGCAGTTCTTC. Protein: CASSTGTDSYNEQFF.

This chain uses TRBV5-6 with TRBJ1-5; D may be TRBD1 (5 bases). Germline V gene data show CDR1 as SGHDT and CDR2 as YYEEEE. Trimming pared 1 base from V and 0 bases from J, leaving 20 bases between. CDR3 size: 19 residues. The DNA of the CDR3 is TGTGCCAGCAGCTTGCTGGCAGGGCGTTCCAGCTATAGCAATCAGCCCCAGCATTTT. Residues: CASSLLAGRSSYSNQPQHF.

The chain recombines TRBV18 with TRBJ1-4, with D perhaps matching TRBD1 (5 bases). CDR3 length: 16 amino acids. The germline V gene has CDR1 KGHSH and CDR2 LQKENI. With 2 bases removed from V and 8 bases from J, the gap between germline ends came to 18 bases. The CDR3 nucleotides read TGTGCCAGCTCACCATTTTCTCAACAGGATCGGGAAAAACTGTTTTTT. Translation gives CASSPFSQQDREKLFF.

This clone was counted once. CDR3 in amino acids: CASSDTLSSYNEQFF. CDR3 coding DNA: TGTGCCAGCAGCGATACGCTTAGCTCCTACAATGAGCAGTTCTTC. The rearrangement joins TRBV7-2 to TRBJ2-1; D is unclear. Per the germline V gene, CDR1 is SGHTA and CDR2 is FQGNSA. The CDR3 length is 15 residues. Trimming stripped 5 bases from V and 0 bases from J, with 11 bases between.

This clone appeared once. This chain links TRBV4-2 with TRBJ1-2; the match to TRBD1 covers 8 bases. The junction had 12 bases not matched to a gene; V was cut back by 3 bases and J by 3 bases. The germline gives CDR1 LGHNA, CDR2 YNFKEQ. The CDR3 length is 17 residues. CDR3 region: CASSHAFGQGADYGYTF. In DNA, the CDR3 is TGTGCCAGCAGCCACGCCTTCGGACAGGGCGCTGACTATGGCTACACCTTC.

The chain recombines TRBV3-1 (or the pseudogene TRBV3-2) with TRBJ1-1; D is uncertain. Germline values: CDR1 LGHDT, CDR2 YNNKEL (reference sequence). This CDR3 comprises 13 residues. Deletions cut 2 bases from V and 3 bases from J, with 7 bases between. The CDR3 reads CASSQISDTEAFF. The CDR3 DNA reads TGTGCCAGCAGCCAAATTTCAGACACTGAAGCTTTCTTT.

This chain connects TRBV4-2 to TRBJ2-5; possible D gene TRBD2, 5 bases. Trimming pared 0 bases from V and 5 bases from J, leaving 19 bases between. The CDR3 has 17 amino acids. Germline CDR1 reads LGHNA; CDR2 reads YNFKEQ. CDR3 coding DNA: TGTGCCAGCAGCCAAGATCAGACTTCGGAAGAGGGCGAGACCCAGTACTTC. Protein sequence: CASSQDQTSEEGETQYF.

This clone was picked up a small number of times. This sequence joins TRBV27 and TRBJ1-1; D is unresolved. V lost 2 bases and J lost 4, with 11 bases in between. There are 14 residues in the CDR3. From germline, CDR1 is MNHEY and CDR2 SMNVEV (reference sequence). The CDR3 region has the DNA TGTGCCAGCAGTTTAATGGGTGCGGGCACTGAAGCTTTCTTT. Translating gives CASSLMGAGTEAFF.

The rearrangement links TRBV19 to TRBJ2-1; 9 nucleotides match TRBD2. The CDR3 sequence is 18 residues long. V shed 3 bases, J shed 2 bases, and the junction held 11 bases outside the gene matches. Germline V gene sequence: CDR1 LNHDA, CDR2 SQIVND (reference sequence). The CDR3 DNA follows: TGTGCCAGTAGTATTATTGGGGTGCGGGGGGGAGCCTACAATGAGCAGTTCTTC. Protein product: CASSIIGVRGGAYNEQFF.

V gene TRBV7-6 combines with J gene TRBJ2-1; D is perhaps TRBD1 (5 bases). V was cut by 4 bases and J by 4 bases, with 14 bases left in between. The germline V gene encodes CDR1 SGHVS and CDR2 FNYEAQ. The CDR3 runs to 15 residues. The CDR3 loop reads CASSSGHVLYNEQFF. DNA of the CDR3: TGTGCCAGCAGCTCCGGACACGTTTTATACAATGAGCAGTTCTTC.

The rearrangement links TRBV5-4 to TRBJ2-3, with a weak D call TRBD1 (6 bases). The CDR3 has 16 residues. CDR1 is SGHNT, CDR2 YYREEE, per germline (reference sequence). With 0 bases removed from V and 0 bases from J, the gap between germline ends came to 11 bases. The CDR3 nucleotides read TGTGCCAGCAGCTTGGCTAGGGGGTCTAGCACAGATACGCAGTATTTT. Its protein product is CASSLARGSSTDTQYF.

The rearrangement joins TRBV5-1 to TRBJ2-5; 8 bases are a match to TRBD1. The CDR3 contains 14 residues. The V segment lost 4 bases and the J segment 4 bases; nucleotides outside the gene matches: 6. The germline gives CDR1 SGHRS, CDR2 YFSETQ. The CDR3, as DNA: TGCGCCAGCAGCCGGACAGGGATGGCAGAGACCCAGTACTTC. Translated: CASSRTGMAETQYF.

The rearrangement links TRBV28 to TRBJ1-1, with unresolved D. The germline V gene has CDR1 MDHEN and CDR2 SYDVKM. V shed 3 bases and J shed 5 bases, with 7 bases lying between them. The CDR3 contains 12 residues. Here the CDR3 DNA reads TGTGCCAGCAGTTTGACGGGGACTGAAGCTTTCTTT. This translates into CASSLTGTEAFF. The complete variable domain, with remaining parts taken from reference TRBV28 and TRBJ1-1, reads DVKVTQSSRYLVKRTGEKVFLECVQDMDHENMFWYRQDPGLGLRLIYFSYDVKMKEKGDIPEGYSVSREKKERFSLILESASTNQTSMYLCASSLTGTEAFFGQGTRLTVV.

This chain connects TRBV28 to TRBJ1-1, with D unclear. V gave up 3 bases and J gave up 0 bases, with 5 bases separating them. Germline V gene sequence: CDR1 MDHEN, CDR2 SYDVKM. The CDR3 sequence is 13 residues long. The CDR3 is CASSFSVNTEAFF. The CDR3 nucleotides are TGTGCCAGCAGTTTCTCAGTGAACACTGAAGCTTTCTTT. The full variable domain, its missing parts supplied by reference TRBV28 and TRBJ1-1, is DVKVTQSSRYLVKRTGEKVFLECVQDMDHENMFWYRQDPGLGLRLIYFSYDVKMKEKGDIPEGYSVSREKKERFSLILESASTNQTSMYLCASSFSVNTEAFFGQGTRLTVV.

The chain links TRBV19 to TRBJ2-5; D is uncertain. Germline V CDR1 and CDR2: LNHDA, SQIVND (reference sequence). The length of the CDR3 is 15 residues. Trimming shortened V by 2 bases and J by 4 bases, and 14 bases separated the two germline ends. This CDR3 is CASSIRTPTGETQYF. The DNA for the CDR3 is TGTGCCAGTAGTATAAGAACTCCAACGGGAGAGACCCAGTACTTC.

This rearrangement joins TRBV12-3 or TRBV12-4 to TRBJ1-1, with a weak D call TRBD1 (5 bases). V lost 3 bases, J lost 3 bases, and 8 bases lay in between. The CDR3 runs 13 residues. CDR3 coding DNA: TGTGCCAGCAGTTTCGGGACTGACACTGAAGCTTTCTTT. Translation gives CASSFGTDTEAFF.

This clone was recorded once. The rearrangement uses TRBV5-1 and TRBJ1-2; possible D gene TRBD1, 6 bases. Trimming took off 4 bases at V and 6 bases at J, with 16 bases between the two ends. The CDR3 is made up of 14 amino acids. The V gene's germline CDR1 is SGHRS and CDR2 YFSETQ. The CDR3 reads CASSTGTSGDGYTF. CDR3 nucleotide sequence: TGCGCCAGCAGCACTGGGACATCGGGTGATGGCTACACCTTC.

The rearrangement joins TRBV7-2 to TRBJ2-3; 7 bases line up with TRBD1. The CDR3 loop spans 17 amino acids. V lost 3 bases and J lost 4; bases outside the gene matches: 13. Germline V gene data show CDR1 as SGHTA and CDR2 as FQGNSA. CDR3 amino acids: CASSLYAGTVPADTQYF. Here the CDR3 DNA reads TGTGCCAGCAGCTTGTACGCCGGGACAGTTCCTGCAGATACGCAGTATTTT.

This chain links TRBV6-5 with TRBJ1-5, with 7 bases aligning to TRBD1. Germline assignment: CDR1 MNHEY and CDR2 SVGAGI. V was clipped by 6 bases and J by 6 bases; unmatched bases: 11. The CDR3 runs 15 residues. CDR3 sequence reads: CASSRDRDSAQPQHF. As DNA, the CDR3 is TGTGCCAGCAGCCGCGACAGGGATTCGGCTCAGCCCCAGCATTTT.

In its sample, this clone was seen once. The chain joins TRBV6-2 or TRBV6-3 to TRBJ1-1; D is undetermined. The CDR3 has 14 amino acids. From germline, CDR1 is MNHEY and CDR2 SVGEGT. V lost 2 bases, J lost 8 bases, and 15 bases lay in between. In DNA, the CDR3 is TGTGCCAGCAGTTACAGCGGCGGGTTTGCGGAAGCTTTCTTT. Translated: CASSYSGGFAEAFF.

The rearrangement links TRBV1 to TRBJ2-3; the D call of TRBD2 is as the table states it, not checked on the DNA. TRBV1 is described as a pseudogene. There are 17 residues in the CDR3. The CDR3 loop reads CTSSQAMTSGRADTQYF. The CDR3 DNA reads TGCACCAGCAGCCAAGCGATGACTAGCGGGAGGGCAGATACGCAGTATTTT.

The chain carries TRBV29-1 and TRBJ2-5; the D is unclear. The length of the CDR3 is 13 residues. Trimming took off 3 bases at V and 1 base at J, with 9 bases between the two ends. The germline CDR1 and CDR2 sequences are SQVTM and ANQGSEA. This chain's CDR3 is CSVDRSSQETQYF. In nucleotides, the CDR3 is TGCAGCGTTGATCGTAGCTCCCAAGAGACCCAGTACTTC.

This chain joins TRBV6-1 and TRBJ1-5; 9 nucleotides line up with TRBD1. The CDR3 consists of 15 residues. Losses at the gene ends were 4 bases for V and 4 bases for J; bases not matched to a gene: 5. Germline lookup yields CDR1 MNHNS and CDR2 SASEGT. CDR3 DNA sequence: TGTGCCAGCAGTGGGGGGACAGGGCGGAATCAGCCCCAGCATTTT. It translates to CASSGGTGRNQPQHF.

The rearrangement uses TRBV6-5 and TRBJ2-7, with D hard to call. This CDR3 is built from 12 residues. V dropped 6 bases and J dropped 3 bases, with 9 bases sitting between them. CDR1 and CDR2 from the germline V gene are MNHEY and SVGAGI. CDR3 nucleotide sequence: TGTGCCAGCAGCCTAATTGGCTACGAGCAGTACTTC. Translating gives CASSLIGYEQYF.

The J gene is TRBJ2-1, the V gene TRBV11-3; D gene unclear. V lost 1 base and J lost 6, with 4 bases in between. CDR1 and CDR2 from the germline V gene are SGHNT and YENEEA. The CDR3 spans 12 residues. CDR3 sequence reads: CASSLGLNEQFF. CDR3 bases: TGTGCCAGCAGCTTAGGACTCAATGAGCAGTTCTTC. The variable domain in full, completed from reference TRBV11-3 and TRBJ2-1, reads EAGVVQSPRYKIIEKKQPVAFWCNPISGHNTLYWYLQNLGQGPELLIRYENEEAVDDSQLPKDRFSAERLKGVDSTLKIQPAELGDSAVYLCASSLGLNEQFFGPGTRLTVL.